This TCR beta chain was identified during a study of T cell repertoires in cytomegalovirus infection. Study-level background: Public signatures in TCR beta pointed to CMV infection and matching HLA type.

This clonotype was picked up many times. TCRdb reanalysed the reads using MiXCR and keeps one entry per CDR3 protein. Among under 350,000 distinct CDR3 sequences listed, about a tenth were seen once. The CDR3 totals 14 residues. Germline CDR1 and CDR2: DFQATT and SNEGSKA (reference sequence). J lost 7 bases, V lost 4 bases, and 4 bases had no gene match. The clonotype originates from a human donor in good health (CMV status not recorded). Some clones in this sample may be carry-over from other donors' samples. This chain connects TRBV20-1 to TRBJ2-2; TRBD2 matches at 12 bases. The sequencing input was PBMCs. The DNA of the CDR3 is TGCAGTGCTACTAGCGGGGGGGCAGTCGGGGAGCTGTTTTTT. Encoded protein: CSATSGGAVGELFF.